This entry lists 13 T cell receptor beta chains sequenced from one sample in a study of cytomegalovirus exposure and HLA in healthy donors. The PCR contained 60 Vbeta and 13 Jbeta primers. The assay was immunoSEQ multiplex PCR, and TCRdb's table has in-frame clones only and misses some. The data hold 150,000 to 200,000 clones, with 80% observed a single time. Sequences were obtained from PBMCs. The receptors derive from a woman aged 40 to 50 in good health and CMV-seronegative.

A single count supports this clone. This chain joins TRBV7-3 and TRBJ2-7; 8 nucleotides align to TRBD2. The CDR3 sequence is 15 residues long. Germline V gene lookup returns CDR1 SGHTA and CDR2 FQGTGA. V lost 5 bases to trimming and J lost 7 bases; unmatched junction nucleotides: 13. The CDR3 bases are TGTGCCAGCAGCACCCGAGCGGGAGAAGGCGGAGAGCAGTACTTC. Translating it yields CASSTRAGEGGEQYF.

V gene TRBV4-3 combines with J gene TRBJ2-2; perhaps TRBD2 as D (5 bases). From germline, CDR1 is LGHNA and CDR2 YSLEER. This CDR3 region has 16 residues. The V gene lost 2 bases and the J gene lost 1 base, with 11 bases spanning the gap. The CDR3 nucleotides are TGCGCCAGCAGCCAACGATATCGGGGGAACACCGGGGAGCTGTTTTTT. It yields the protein CASSQRYRGNTGELFF.

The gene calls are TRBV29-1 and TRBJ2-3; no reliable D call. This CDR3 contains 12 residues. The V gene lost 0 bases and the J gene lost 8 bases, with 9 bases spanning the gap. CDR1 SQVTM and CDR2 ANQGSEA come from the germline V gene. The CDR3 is CSVEDLEITQYF. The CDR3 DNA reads TGCAGCGTTGAAGATTTGGAGATTACGCAGTATTTT.

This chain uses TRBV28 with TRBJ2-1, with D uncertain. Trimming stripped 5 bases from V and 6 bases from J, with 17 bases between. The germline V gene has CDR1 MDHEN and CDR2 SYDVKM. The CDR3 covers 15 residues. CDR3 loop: CASSPSRNSANEQFF. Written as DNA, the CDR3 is TGTGCCAGCAGTCCCTCTAGAAATTCGGCCAATGAGCAGTTCTTC.

The CDR3 DNA is TGTGCCAGCAGGACAGGGTTCTATGGCTACACCTTC. Amino acids: CASRTGFYGYTF. This chain links TRBV28 with TRBJ1-2; 7 bases fit TRBD1. The CDR3 has 12 amino acids. The V gene end was trimmed by 6 bases and the J gene end by 4 bases; junction bases not matched to a gene: 2. Germline loops: CDR1 MDHEN, CDR2 SYDVKM.

The CDR3 bases are TGTGCCAGCAGATTAACAGGGGACTCTGGAAACACCATATATTTT. It yields the protein CASRLTGDSGNTIYF. This chain connects TRBV28 to TRBJ1-3; 7 nucleotides agree with TRBD1. J gave up 0 bases and V 6 bases, and 5 bases lay outside the gene matches. This CDR3 contains 15 residues. Germline V gene data show CDR1 as MDHEN and CDR2 as SYDVKM.

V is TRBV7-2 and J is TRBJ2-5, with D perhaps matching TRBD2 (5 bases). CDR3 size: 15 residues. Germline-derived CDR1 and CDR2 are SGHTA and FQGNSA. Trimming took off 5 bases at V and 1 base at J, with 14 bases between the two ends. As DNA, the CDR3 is TGTGCCAGCAGCCCTCCCGCGGCGGGCCAAGAGACCCAGTACTTC. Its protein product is CASSPPAAGQETQYF.

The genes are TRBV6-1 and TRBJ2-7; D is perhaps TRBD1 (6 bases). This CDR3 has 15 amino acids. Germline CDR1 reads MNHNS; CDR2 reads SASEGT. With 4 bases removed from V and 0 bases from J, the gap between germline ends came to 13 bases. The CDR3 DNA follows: TGTGCCAGCAGTGCCTGGGACACTGACTCCTACGAGCAGTACTTC. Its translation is CASSAWDTDSYEQYF.

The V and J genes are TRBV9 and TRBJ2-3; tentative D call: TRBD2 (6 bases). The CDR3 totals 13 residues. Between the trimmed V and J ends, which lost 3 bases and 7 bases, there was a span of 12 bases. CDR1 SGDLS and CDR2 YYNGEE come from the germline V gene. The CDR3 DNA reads TGTGCCAGCAGCGCCGGGACTCAAAATACGCAGTATTTT. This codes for CASSAGTQNTQYF.

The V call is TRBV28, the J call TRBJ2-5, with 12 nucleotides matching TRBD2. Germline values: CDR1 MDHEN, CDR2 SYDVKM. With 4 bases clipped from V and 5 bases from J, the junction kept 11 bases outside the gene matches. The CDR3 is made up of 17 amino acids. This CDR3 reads CASSSHMTSGSMETQYF. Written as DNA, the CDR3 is TGTGCCAGCAGTTCCCATATGACTAGCGGGAGTATGGAGACCCAGTACTTC.

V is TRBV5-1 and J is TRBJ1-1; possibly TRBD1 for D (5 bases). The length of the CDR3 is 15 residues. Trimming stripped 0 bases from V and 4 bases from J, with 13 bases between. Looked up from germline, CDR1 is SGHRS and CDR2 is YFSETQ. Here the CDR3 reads CASSLEGVSPTEAFF. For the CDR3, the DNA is TGCGCCAGCAGCTTGGAAGGGGTTTCACCCACTGAAGCTTTCTTT.

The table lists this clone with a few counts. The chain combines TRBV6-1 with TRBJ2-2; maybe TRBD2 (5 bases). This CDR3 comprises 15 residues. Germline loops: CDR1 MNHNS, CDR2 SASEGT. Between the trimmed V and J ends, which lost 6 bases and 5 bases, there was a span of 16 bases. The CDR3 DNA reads TGTGCCAGCAGGTTCGGGGTAACCAGAACCGGGGAGCTGTTTTTT. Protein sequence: CASRFGVTRTGELFF.

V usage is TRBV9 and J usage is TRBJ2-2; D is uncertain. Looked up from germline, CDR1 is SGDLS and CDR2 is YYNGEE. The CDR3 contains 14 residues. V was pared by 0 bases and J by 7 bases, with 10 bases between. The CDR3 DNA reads TGTGCCAGCAGCGTAGGCATGATCGGCGGGGAGCTGTTTTTT. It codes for CASSVGMIGGELFF.